This T cell receptor (beta chain) originates from a study of blood T cell repertoires in COVID-19. In the study overall: Samples of COVID-19 (acute and convalescent) were obtained from the United States, Italy and Spain. Nucleic acid was either cDNA or gDNA, and it came from T cells, B-cell-depleted T cells, or PBMCs.

In the original workflow: Reference gene primer amplification yielded estimated nucleated cell counts. Here immunoSEQ multiplex PCR was the method, and the copy in TCRdb shows in-frame clones only, minus some. From that table come the V and J calls and clone size; the DNA was used to work out D and trimming. Of around 57,000 clones in the sample, roughly 87% were seen once. Germline CDR1 SGHDN, CDR2 FVKESK. The V gene end was trimmed by 1 base and the J gene end by 2 bases; junction bases not matched to a gene: 2. CDR3 length: 16 amino acids. Specimen: peripheral blood. This receptor was obtained from a woman aged 55-69 years with acute or convalescent COVID-19. V is TRBV14 and J is TRBJ2-6, with TRBD2 identical over 7 bases. For the CDR3, the DNA is TGTGCCAGCAGCCAAGTGGGAGGGACTGGGGCCAACGTCCTGACTTTC. This codes for CASSQVGGTGANVLTF.